The T cell receptor (beta chain) under discussion was sequenced for a study of blood T cells in healthy people across ages (dated by TCRdb to 2013 to 2016). With regard to the full study: In model experiments, template switching captured about one uniquely barcoded TCR beta cDNA molecule for every two T cells. The study measured age-related changes in TCR beta repertoire diversity using deep sequencing normalized with unique cDNA molecular identifiers. Donors were grouped into four age groups: young (average approximately 16 years), middle-aged (about 40), aged (approximately 67) and long-lived (around 82). Donors of different ages were randomly distributed across sequencing lanes to avoid experimental bias. For two donors (one aged 18 to 29 and one aged 80 or older), the study analyzed two additional independent replicas of 1 million unique cDNA reads from the same blood draw.

Here is what the overall study found, with its caveats: As age increased, observed TCR beta diversity per million T cells dropped in a roughly linear way, and a significant reduction was already evident by age roughly 40. Compared with the aged group, more naive CD4+ T cells, fewer expanded clones and increased TCR diversity were shown by the long-lived group, suggesting age selection. There was a strong correlation between observed TCR beta diversity and the percentage of naive T cells measured by flow cytometry. Because the CMV infection status of the donors was unknown, age-related changes in expanded clonotypes may potentially have been confounded. Conclusive comparison of naive and antigen-experienced compartments was prevented by the profiling of bulk unsorted PBMCs. Estimates of total diversity from one million sequenced T cells were regarded as lower bounds and underestimates.

In this sample, this clonotype turned up a few times. No antigen is known for it. Within one base of it there is no much larger clone, and no base qualities were kept. Systemically healthy Caucasian individuals from Russia, about 38 in total and aged about 6 to 100 years, were included as donors. Each donor gave approximately 9.3 milliliters of peripheral blood, collected into EDTA-treated Vacutainer tubes. Ficoll-Paque density-gradient centrifugation was used to isolate PBMCs, with at least 6.5 million per sample. Total RNA was extracted from PBMCs with Trizol reagent, with at least 6 micrograms obtained per sample. For every donor, flow cytometry on a PBMC aliquot measured the percentage of naive CD45RAhigh/CD27high T cells. Libraries came from 5' RACE. The reads were generated on an Illumina HiSeq 2500. A second roughly 6 to 11 cycle PCR used a sample-barcoded 5' primer and a J-beta primer mix. Each TCR beta cDNA molecule received a unique molecular identifier from a template-switch 5' adaptor carrying 12 random nucleotides. Each sample yielded at least 2.5 million CDR3-containing paired-end reads. The Mint cDNA synthesis kit, primed by a TRBC-specific oligonucleotide, was used to synthesize first-strand cDNA from all RNA. After uracil-DNA glycosylase treatment, a first 18-cycle PCR used universal primers M1SS and BC2_uni_R on all cDNA. The published analysis was carried out like this. For normalization, 1 million high-quality reads were randomly selected from each sample, with every read carrying a distinct molecular identifier. Reads sharing molecular identifiers were discarded rather than binned into consensus sequences. MiTCR, run with a Q25 quality threshold and the strictest error-elimination algorithm, handled CDR3 identification, clonotype clustering and error correction. A nonparametric unseen species model using Euler transformation provided a lower-bound estimate of total TCR beta diversity. TCRdb reprocessed the public reads (quality trimming at Q25 with fastp, clone calling with MiXCR) and kept in-frame beta chains. Duplicate CDR3 protein sequences are folded into a single record with the most common DNA and genes. What appears here as the V and J calls and clone size reflects TCRdb's work, not the paper's. Present in this sample are fewer than 1 million distinct CDR3 sequences, under 55% of which were seen just once. The ten most abundant clones make up about 21% of the sample.

The CDR3, cysteine through phenylalanine, is 14 amino acids long. CDR3 DNA only is kept here, 42 bases in frame from base 1. CDR1 and CDR2 were assigned from the germline V gene (reference sequence) as DFQATT and SNEGSKA. V is pared back by 1 base and J by 0 bases, with 9 bases lying between the germline termini. The sequenced material came from blood. The chain links TRBV20-1 with TRBJ1-2; too little of a D gene remains to name it. The source is a man between 60 and 70 years old in good health. The DNA sequence reads TGCAGTGCTAGAGGGCAGTCAGCTAACTATGGCTACACCTTC. It is translated as CSARGQSANYGYTF.